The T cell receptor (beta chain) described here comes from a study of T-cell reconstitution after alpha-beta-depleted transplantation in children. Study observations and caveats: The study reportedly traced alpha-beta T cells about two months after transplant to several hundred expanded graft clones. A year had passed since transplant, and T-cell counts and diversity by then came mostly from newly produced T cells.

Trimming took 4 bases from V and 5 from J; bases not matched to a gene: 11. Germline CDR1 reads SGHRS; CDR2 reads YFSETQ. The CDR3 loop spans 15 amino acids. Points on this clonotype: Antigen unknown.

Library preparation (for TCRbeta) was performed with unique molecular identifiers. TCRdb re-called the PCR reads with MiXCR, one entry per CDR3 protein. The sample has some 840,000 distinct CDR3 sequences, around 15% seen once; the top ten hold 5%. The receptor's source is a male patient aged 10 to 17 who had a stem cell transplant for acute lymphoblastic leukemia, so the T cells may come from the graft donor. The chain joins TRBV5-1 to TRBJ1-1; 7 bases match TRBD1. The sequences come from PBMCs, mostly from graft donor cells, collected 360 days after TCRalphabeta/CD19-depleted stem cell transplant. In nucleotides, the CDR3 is TGCGCCAGCAGCGAGGTCCACAGGGGCAGGACTGAAGCTTTCTTT. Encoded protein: CASSEVHRGRTEAFF.